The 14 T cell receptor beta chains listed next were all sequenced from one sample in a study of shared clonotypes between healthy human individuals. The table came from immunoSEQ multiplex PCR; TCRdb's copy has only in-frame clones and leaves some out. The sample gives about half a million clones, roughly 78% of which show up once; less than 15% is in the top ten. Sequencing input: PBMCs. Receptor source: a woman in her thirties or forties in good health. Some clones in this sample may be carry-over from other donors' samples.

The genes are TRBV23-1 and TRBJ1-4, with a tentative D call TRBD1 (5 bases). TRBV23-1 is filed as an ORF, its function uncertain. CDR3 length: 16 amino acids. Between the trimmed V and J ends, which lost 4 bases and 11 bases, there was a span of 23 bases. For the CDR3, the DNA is TGCGCCAGCAGTCCGCGACAGCTAAAAGGGATAGGGAAACTGTTTTTT. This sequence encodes CASSPRQLKGIGKLFF.

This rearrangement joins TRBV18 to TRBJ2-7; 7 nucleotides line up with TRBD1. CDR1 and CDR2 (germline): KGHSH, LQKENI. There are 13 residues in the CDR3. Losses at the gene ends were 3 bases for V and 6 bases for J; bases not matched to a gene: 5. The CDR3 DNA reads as TGTGCCAGCTCACCCCGGGACAGTCCCGAGCAGTACTTC. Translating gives CASSPRDSPEQYF.

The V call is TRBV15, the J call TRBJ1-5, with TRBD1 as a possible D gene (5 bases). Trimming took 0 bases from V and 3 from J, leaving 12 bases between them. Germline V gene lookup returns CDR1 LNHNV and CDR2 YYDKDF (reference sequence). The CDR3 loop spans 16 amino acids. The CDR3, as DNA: TGTGCCACCAGCAGAGACGTTGACAGCCTCAATCAGCCCCAGCATTTT. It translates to CATSRDVDSLNQPQHF. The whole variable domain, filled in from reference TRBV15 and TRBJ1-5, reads DAMVIQNPRYQVTQFGKPVTLSCSQTLNHNVMYWYQQKSSQAPKLLFHYYDKDFNNEADTPDNFQSRRPNTSFCFLDIRSPGLGDTAMYLCATSRDVDSLNQPQHFGDGTRLSIL.

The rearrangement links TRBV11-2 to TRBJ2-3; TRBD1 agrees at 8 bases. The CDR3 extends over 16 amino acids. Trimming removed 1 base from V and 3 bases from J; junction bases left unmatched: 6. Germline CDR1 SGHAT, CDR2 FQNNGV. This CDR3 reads CASSLGTGIVTDTQYF. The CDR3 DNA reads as TGTGCCAGCAGCTTAGGGACAGGGATTGTGACAGATACGCAGTATTTT.

This CDR3 reads CASSVRAGVRETQYF. In DNA form, the CDR3 reads TGTGCCAGCAGCGTACGGGCGGGAGTGAGGGAGACCCAGTACTTC. V usage is TRBV9 and J usage is TRBJ2-5, with TRBD2 matching 7 bases. Losses at the gene ends were 1 base for V and 5 bases for J; bases not matched to a gene: 8. Germline CDR1 and CDR2: SGDLS and YYNGEE. The CDR3 is made up of 15 amino acids. Combining the CDR3 with reference TRBV9 and TRBJ2-5 gives the whole variable domain DSGVTQTPKHLITATGQRVTLRCSPRSGDLSVYWYQQSLDQGLQFLIQYYNGEERAKGNILERFSAQQFPDLHSELNLSSLELGDSALYFCASSVRAGVRETQYFGPGTRLLVL.

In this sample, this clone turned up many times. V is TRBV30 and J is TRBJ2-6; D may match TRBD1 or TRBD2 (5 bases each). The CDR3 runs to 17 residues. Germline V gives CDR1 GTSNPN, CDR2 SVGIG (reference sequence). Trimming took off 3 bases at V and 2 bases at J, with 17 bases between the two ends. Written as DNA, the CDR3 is TGTGCCTGGAGCCGCTTTGGGGGTCTAACTGGGGCCAACGTCCTGACTTTC. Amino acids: CAWSRFGGLTGANVLTF.

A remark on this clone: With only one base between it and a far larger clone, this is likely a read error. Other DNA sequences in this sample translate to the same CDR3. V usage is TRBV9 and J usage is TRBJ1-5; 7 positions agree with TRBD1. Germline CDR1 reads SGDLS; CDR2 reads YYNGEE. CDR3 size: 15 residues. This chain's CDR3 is CASSVEGARGQPQHF. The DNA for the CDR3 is TGTGCCAGCAGCGTAGAGGGGGCGCGGGGACAGCCACAGCATTTT.

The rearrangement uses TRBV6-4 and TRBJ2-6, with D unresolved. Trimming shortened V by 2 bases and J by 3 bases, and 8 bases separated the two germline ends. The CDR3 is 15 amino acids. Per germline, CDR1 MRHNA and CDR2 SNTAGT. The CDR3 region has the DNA TGTGCCAGCAGTGACGGCAGCCGTGGGGCCAACGTCCTGACTTTC. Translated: CASSDGSRGANVLTF.

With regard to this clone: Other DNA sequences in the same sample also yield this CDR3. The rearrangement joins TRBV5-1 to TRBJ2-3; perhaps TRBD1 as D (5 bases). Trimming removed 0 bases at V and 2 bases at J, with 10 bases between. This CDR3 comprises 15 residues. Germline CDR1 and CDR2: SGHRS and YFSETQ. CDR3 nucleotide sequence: TGCGCCAGCAGCTTGGAACAGGCATCCACAGATACGCAGTATTTT. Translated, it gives CASSLEQASTDTQYF.

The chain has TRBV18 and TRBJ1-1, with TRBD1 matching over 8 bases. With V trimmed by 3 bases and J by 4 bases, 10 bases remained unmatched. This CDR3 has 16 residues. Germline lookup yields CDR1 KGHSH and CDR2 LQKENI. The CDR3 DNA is TGTGCCAGCTCACCGAGACAGGGGCCGGGGGGCACTGAAGCTTTCTTT. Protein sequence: CASSPRQGPGGTEAFF.

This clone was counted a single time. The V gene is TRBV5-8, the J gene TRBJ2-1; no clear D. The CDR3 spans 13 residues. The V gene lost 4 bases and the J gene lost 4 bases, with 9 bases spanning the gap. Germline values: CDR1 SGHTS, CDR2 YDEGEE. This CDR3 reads CASSRTVYNEQFF. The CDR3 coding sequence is TGTGCCAGCAGCAGGACCGTATACAATGAGCAGTTCTTC.

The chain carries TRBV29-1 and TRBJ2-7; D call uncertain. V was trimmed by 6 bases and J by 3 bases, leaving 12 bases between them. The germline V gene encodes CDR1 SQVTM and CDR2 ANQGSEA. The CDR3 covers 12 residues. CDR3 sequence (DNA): TGCAGCGTACTCAGCGCAGTCTACGAGCAGTACTTC. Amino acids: CSVLSAVYEQYF.

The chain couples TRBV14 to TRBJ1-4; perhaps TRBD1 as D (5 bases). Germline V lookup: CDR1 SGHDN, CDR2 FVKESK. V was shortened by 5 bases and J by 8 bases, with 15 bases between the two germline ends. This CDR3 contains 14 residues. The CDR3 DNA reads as TGTGCCAGCAGCACTGGGACCCTACGGGAAAAACTGTTTTTT. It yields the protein CASSTGTLREKLFF. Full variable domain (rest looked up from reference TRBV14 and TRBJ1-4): EAGVTQFPSHSVIEKGQTVTLRCDPISGHDNLYWYRRVMGKEIKFLLHFVKESKQDESGMPNNRFLAERTGGTYSTLKVQPAELEDSGVYFCASSTGTLREKLFFGSGTQLSVL.

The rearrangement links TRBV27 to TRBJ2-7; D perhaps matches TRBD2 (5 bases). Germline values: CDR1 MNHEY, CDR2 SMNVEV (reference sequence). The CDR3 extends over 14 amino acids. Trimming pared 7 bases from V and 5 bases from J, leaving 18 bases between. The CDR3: CASTSPGIPNEQYF. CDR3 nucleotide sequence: TGTGCCAGCACCTCCCCGGGGATCCCTAACGAGCAGTACTTC.